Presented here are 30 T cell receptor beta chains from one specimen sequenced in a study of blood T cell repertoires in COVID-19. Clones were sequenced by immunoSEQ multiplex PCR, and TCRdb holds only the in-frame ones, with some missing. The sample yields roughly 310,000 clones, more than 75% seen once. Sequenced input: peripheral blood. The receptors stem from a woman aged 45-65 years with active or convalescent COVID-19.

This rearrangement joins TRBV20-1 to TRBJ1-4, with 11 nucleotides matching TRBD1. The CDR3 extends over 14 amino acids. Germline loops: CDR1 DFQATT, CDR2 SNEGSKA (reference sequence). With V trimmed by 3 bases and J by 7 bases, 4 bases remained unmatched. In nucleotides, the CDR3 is TGCAGTGCTAGTGGACAGGGGGCCAGTGAAAAACTGTTTTTT. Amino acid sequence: CSASGQGASEKLFF.

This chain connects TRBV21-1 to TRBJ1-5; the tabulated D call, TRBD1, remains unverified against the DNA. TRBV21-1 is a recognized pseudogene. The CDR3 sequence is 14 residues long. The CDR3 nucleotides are TGTGCCAACTACAGGGGCAATAGCAATCAGCCCCAGCATTTT. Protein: CANYRGNSNQPQHF.

The CDR3 DNA follows: TGTGCCAGCAGCGTCCAGGGGGCGCAAGAGACCCAGTACTTC. Translating gives CASSVQGAQETQYF. The chain links TRBV7-2 to TRBJ2-5; 8 nucleotides match TRBD1. V shed 5 bases, J shed 2 bases, and the junction held 4 bases outside the gene matches. The CDR3 runs 14 residues. Looked up from germline, CDR1 is SGHTA and CDR2 is FQGNSA. The full variable domain, its missing parts supplied by reference TRBV7-2 and TRBJ2-5, is GAGVSQSPSNKVTEKGKDVELRCDPISGHTALYWYRQSLGQGLEFLIYFQGNSAPDKSGLPSDRFSAERTGGSVSTLTIQRTQQEDSAVYLCASSVQGAQETQYFGPGTRLLVL.

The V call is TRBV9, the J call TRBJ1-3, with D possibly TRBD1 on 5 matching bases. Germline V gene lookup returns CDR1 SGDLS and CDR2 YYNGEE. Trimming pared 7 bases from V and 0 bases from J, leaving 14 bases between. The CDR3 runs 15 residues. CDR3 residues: CASGKGPGSGNTIYF. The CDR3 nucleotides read TGTGCCAGCGGGAAGGGGCCCGGCTCTGGAAACACCATATATTTT.

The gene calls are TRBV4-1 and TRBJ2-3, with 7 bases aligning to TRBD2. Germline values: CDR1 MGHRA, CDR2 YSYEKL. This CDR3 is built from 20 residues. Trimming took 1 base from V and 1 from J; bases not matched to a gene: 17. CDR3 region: CASSQAERGGEGLGTDTQYF. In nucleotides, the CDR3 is TGCGCCAGCAGCCAAGCGGAACGCGGGGGTGAGGGACTGGGCACAGATACGCAGTATTTT.

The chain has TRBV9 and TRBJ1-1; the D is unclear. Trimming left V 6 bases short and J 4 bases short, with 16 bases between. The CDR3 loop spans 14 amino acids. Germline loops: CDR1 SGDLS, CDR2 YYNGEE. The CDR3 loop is CASTADPRPTEAFF. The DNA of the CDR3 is TGTGCCAGCACCGCCGACCCGAGGCCCACTGAAGCTTTCTTT.

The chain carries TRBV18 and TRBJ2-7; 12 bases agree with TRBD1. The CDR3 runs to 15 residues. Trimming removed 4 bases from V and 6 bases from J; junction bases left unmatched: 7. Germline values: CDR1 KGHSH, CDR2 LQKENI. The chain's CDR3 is CASSQHGTGGAEQYF. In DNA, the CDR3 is TGTGCCAGCTCACAGCATGGGACAGGGGGCGCCGAGCAGTACTTC.

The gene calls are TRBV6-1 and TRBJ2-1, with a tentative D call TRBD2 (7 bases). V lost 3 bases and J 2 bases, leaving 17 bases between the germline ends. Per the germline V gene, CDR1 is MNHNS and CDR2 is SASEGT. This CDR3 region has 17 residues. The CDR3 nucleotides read TGTGCCAGCAGTGAGAGTCAAGGGGGGGGCCCCTACAATGAGCAGTTCTTC. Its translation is CASSESQGGGPYNEQFF.

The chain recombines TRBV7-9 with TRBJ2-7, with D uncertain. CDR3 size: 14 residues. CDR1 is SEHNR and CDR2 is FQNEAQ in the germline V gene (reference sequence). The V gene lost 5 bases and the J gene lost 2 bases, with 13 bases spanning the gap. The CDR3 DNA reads TGTGCCAGCAGCGCGGCTACATCGCCCTACGAGCAGTACTTC. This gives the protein CASSAATSPYEQYF.

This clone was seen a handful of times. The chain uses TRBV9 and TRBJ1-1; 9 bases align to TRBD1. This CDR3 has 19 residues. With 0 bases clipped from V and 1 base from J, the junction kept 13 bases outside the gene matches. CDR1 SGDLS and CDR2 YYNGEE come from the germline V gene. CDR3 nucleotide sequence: TGTGCCAGCAGCGTAGTACCTCTACAGGGGGCGTTTGGGAACACTGAAGCTTTCTTT. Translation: CASSVVPLQGAFGNTEAFF.

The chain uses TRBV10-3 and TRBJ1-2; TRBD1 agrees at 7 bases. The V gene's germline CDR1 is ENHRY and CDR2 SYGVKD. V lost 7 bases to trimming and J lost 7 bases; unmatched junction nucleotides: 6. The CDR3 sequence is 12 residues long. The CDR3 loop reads CAITTGETGYTF. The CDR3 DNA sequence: TGTGCCATCACAACAGGGGAGACTGGCTACACCTTC.

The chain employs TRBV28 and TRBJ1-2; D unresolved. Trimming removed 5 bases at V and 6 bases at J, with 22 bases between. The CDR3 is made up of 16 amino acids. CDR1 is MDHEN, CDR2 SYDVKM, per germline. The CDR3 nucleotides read TGTGCCAGCAGTGAACCGATCCCCAGGAATTTAAATGGCTACACCTTC. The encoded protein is CASSEPIPRNLNGYTF.

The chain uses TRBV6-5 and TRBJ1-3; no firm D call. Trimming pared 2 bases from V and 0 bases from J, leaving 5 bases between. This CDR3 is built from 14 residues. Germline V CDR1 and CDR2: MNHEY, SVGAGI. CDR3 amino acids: CASSYRVSGNTIYF. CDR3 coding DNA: TGTGCCAGCAGTTACCGAGTCTCTGGAAACACCATATATTTT.

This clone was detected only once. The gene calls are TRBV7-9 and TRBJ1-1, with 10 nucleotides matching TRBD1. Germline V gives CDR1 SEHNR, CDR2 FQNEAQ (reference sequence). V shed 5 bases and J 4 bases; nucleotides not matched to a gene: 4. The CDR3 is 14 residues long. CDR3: CASSDRGLVTEAFF. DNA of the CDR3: TGTGCCAGCAGCGACAGGGGGCTGGTCACTGAAGCTTTCTTT.

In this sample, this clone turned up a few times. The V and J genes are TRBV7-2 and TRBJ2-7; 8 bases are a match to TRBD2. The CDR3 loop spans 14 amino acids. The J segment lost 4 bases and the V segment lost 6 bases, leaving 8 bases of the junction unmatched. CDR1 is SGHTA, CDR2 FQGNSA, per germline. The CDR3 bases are TGTGCCAGCAGGACAGTAGCGGGGTCGTACGAGCAGTACTTC. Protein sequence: CASRTVAGSYEQYF.

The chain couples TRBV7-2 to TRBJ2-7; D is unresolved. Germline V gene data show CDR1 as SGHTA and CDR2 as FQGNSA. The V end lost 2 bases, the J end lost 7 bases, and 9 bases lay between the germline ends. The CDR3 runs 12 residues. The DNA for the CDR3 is TGTGCCAGCAGCTTATCCGCGCTGGAGCAGTACTTC. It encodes CASSLSALEQYF.

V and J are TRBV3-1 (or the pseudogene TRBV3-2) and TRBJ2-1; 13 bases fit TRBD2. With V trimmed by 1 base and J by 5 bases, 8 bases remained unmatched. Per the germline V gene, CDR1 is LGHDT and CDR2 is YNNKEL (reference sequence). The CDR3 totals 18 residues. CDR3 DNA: TGTGCCAGCAGCCAAGTTCGACTACTAGCGGGGGGGCACAATGAGCAGTTCTTC. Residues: CASSQVRLLAGGHNEQFF.

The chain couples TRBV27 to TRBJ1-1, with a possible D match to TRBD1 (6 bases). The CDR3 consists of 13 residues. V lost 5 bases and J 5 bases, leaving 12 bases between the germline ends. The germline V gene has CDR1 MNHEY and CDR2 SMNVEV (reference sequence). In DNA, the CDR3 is TGTGCCAGCAGTACAGGGCCCTGGACTGAAGCTTTCTTT. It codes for CASSTGPWTEAFF.

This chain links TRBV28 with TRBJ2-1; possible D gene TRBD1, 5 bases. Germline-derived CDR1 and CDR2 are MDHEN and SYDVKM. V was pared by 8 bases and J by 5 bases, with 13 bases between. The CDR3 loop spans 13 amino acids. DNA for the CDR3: TGTGCCAGCGCATGGGGCATTCACAATGAGCAGTTCTTC. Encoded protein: CASAWGIHNEQFF.

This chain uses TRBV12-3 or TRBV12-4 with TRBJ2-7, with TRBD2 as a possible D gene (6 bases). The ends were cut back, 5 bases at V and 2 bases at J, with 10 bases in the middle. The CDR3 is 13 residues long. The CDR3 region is CASSPGTAYEQYF. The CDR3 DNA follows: TGTGCCAGCAGTCCCGGGACTGCCTACGAGCAGTACTTC.

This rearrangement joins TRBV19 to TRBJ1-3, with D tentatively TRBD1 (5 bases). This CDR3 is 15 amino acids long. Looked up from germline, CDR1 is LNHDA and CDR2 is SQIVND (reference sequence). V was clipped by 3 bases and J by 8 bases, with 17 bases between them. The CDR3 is CASSIWRGNRDTIYF. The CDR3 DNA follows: TGTGCCAGTAGTATTTGGCGGGGGAATAGAGACACCATATATTTT.

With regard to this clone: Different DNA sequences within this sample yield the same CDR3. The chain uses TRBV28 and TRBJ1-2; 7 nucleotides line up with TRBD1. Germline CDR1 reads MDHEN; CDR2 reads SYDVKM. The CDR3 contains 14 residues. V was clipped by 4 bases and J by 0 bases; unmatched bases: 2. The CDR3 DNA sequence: TGTGCCAGCAGTTCAGGGACAGCTAACTATGGCTACACCTTC. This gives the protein CASSSGTANYGYTF.

DNA of the CDR3: TGTGCCAGCAGTTGGGCCCCCACCACTGAAGCTTTCTTT. This encodes CASSWAPTTEAFF. This chain joins TRBV27 and TRBJ1-1; D is unclear. CDR3 length: 13 amino acids. Looked up from germline, CDR1 is MNHEY and CDR2 is SMNVEV (reference sequence). V shed 4 bases and J shed 4 bases, with 10 bases lying between them.

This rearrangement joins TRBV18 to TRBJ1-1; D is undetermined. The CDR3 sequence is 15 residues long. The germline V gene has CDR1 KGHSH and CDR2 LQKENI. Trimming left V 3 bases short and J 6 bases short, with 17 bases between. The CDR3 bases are TGTGCCAGCTCACCCCCTGGTAGATCCGTCCCTGAAGCTTTCTTT. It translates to CASSPPGRSVPEAFF.

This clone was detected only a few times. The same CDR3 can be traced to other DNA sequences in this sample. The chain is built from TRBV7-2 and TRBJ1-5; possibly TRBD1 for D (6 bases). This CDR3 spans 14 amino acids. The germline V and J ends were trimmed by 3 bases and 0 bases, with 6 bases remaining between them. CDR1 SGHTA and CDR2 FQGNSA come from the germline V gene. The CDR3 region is CASSLDSSNQPQHF. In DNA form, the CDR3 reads TGTGCCAGCAGCTTGGACAGTAGCAATCAGCCCCAGCATTTT.

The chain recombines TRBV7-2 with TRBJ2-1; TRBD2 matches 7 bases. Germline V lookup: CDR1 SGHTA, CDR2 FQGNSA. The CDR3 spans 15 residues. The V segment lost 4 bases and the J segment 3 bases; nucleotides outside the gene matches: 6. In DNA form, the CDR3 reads TGTGCCAGCAGCTCAACCGGGACTAACTACAATGAGCAGTTCTTC. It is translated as CASSSTGTNYNEQFF.

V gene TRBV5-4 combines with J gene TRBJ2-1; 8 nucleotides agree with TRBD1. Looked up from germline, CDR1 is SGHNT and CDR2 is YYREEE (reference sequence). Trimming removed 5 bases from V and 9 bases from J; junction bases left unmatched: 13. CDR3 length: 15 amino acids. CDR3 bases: TGTGCCAGCAGGCGACCGGGACAGGTGAATAGTGAGCAGTTCTTC. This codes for CASRRPGQVNSEQFF.

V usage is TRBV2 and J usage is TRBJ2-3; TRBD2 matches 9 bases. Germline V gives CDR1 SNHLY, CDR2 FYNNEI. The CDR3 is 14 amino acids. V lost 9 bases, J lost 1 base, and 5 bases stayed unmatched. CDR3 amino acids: CASGGRAGTDTQYF. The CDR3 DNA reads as TGTGCCAGTGGCGGGAGGGCTGGCACAGATACGCAGTATTTT.

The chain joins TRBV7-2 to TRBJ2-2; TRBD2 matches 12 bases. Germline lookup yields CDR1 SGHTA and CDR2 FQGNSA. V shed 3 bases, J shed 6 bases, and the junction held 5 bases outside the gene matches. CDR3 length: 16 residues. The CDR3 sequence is CASSLASGGASGELFF. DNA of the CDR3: TGTGCCAGCAGCTTGGCTAGCGGGGGGGCCTCCGGGGAGCTGTTTTTT.

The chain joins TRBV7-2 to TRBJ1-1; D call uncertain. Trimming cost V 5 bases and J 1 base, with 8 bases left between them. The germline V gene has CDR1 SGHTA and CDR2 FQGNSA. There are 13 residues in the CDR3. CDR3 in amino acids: CASSAARNTEAFF. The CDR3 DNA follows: TGTGCCAGCAGCGCAGCGCGGAACACTGAAGCTTTCTTT.